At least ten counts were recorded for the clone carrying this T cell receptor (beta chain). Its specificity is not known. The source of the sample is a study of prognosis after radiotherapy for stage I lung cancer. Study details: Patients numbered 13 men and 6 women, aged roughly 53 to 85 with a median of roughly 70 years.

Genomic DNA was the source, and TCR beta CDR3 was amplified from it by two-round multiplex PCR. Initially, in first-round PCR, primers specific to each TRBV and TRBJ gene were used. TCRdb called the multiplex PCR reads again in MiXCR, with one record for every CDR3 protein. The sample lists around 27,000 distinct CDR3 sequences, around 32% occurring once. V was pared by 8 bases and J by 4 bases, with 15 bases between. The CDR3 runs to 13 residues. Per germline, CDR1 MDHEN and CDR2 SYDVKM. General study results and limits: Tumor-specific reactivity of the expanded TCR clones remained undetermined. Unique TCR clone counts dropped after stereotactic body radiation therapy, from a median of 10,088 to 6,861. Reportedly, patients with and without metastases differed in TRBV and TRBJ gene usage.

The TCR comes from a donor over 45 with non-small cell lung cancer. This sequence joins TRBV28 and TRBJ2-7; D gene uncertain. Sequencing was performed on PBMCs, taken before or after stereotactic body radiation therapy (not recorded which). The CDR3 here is CASGHGSGYEQYF. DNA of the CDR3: TGTGCCAGCGGCCACGGCTCGGGTTACGAGCAGTACTTC.